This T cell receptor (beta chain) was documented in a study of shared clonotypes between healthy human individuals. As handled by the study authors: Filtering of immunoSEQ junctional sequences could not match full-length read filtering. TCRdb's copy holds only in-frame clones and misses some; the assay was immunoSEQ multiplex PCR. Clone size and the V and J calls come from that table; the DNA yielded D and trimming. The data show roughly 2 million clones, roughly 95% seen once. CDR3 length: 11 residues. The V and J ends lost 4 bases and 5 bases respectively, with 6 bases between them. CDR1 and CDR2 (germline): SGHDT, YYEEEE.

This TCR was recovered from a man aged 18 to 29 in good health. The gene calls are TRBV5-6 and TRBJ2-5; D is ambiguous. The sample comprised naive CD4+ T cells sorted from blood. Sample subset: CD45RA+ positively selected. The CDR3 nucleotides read TGTGCCAGCAGCCGGTTGGAGACCCAGTACTTC. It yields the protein CASSRLETQYF. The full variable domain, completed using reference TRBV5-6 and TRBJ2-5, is DAGVTQSPTHLIKTRGQQVTLRCSPKSGHDTVSWYQQALGQGPQFIFQYYEEEERQRGNFPDRFSGHQFPNYSSELNVNALLLGDSALYLCASSRLETQYFGPGTRLLVL.